This T cell receptor beta chain originates from a study of T cell responses to AZD1222 COVID-19 vaccine. General observations from the study: Clonal diversity may have been underestimated, and the donors were mostly white British, with more females than males. Nearly half of unique spike-specific TCRs reportedly avoided B.1.351 and B.1.1.7 mutated regions. Vaccine-associated CD4 TCRs spanned spike, dominant at 160-218 and 743-854. Repertoire samples came only from after the peak T cell response.

V was cut by 8 bases and J by 1 base, with 14 bases left in between. Per the germline V gene, CDR1 is MDHEN and CDR2 is SYDVKM. This CDR3 is built from 14 residues. Only in-frame clones appear in the TCRdb table, and some are missing; sequencing was by immunoSEQ multiplex PCR. The top ten clones hold 2.3% of a sample with approximately 150,000 clones, around 92% of them seen once. Turning to this clone: What it binds is unknown.

The receptor was isolated from an adult in good health. Sequencing was performed on peripheral blood, taken on day 0 of AZD1222 vaccination. This sequence joins TRBV28 and TRBJ1-1; D remains unclear. CDR3 in amino acids: CASHTITPNTEAFF. CDR3 sequence (DNA): TGTGCCAGCCACACAATCACGCCGAACACTGAAGCTTTCTTT.